Described below is a single T cell receptor (beta chain) sequence and its context. Its recognized antigen is unknown. The record has no base qualities; no much larger clone is one base away. Donors were a few dozen systemically healthy Caucasian individuals from Russia aged 6 to 90 years. Each donor gave 8 to 10 milliliters of peripheral blood, drawn into EDTA-treated Vacutainer tubes. Ficoll-Paque density-gradient centrifugation was used to isolate PBMCs, with at least 6 million per sample. Total RNA was extracted from PBMCs with Trizol reagent, with at least 6 micrograms obtained per sample. The percentages of naive CD45RAhigh/CD27high T cells were determined by flow cytometry on a PBMC aliquot from every donor. The data originate from a study of blood T cells in healthy people across ages (dated by TCRdb to between 2015 and 2016). Some background on the complete study: In model experiments, template switching captured roughly one uniquely barcoded TCR beta cDNA molecule for every two T cells. Using deep sequencing normalized with unique cDNA molecular identifiers, the study measured how TCR beta repertoire diversity changes with age. The donors were split into four age groups: young (average 16 years), middle-aged (roughly 40), aged (62) and long-lived (under 85). Two additional independent replicas of 1 million unique cDNA reads from the same blood draw were analyzed for two donors (one aged 18 to 30 and one aged 80 or older).

What the authors observed across the whole study: Compared with the aged group, the long-lived group had more naive CD4+ T cells, fewer expanded clones and increased TCR diversity, suggesting age selection. Observed TCR beta diversity per million T cells fell roughly linearly with age, and a significant reduction was already apparent by age about 38. Donor CMV infection status was unknown, potentially confounding age-related changes in expanded clonotypes. A strong correlation was found between observed TCR beta diversity and the percentage of naive T cells measured by flow cytometry. Estimates of total diversity from one million sequenced T cells were regarded as lower bounds and underestimates. Since profiling was done on bulk unsorted PBMCs, naive and antigen-experienced compartments could not be conclusively compared.

From the germline V gene (reference sequence), CDR1 is LGHDT and CDR2 is YNNKEL. V is cut back by 4 bases and J by 0 bases, with 8 bases in the junction unmatched. The CDR3 runs 17 residues from the cysteine to the phenylalanine. Of all the DNA, just the CDR3 is kept, 51 bases in frame from base 1. Preparation of the library involved 5' RACE. The instrument given in TCRdb is Illumina HiSeq 2500. A second PCR of roughly 7 to 11 cycles was run with a J-beta primer mix and a sample-barcoded 5' primer. Each TCR beta cDNA molecule received a unique molecular identifier from a template-switch 5' adaptor carrying 12 random nucleotides. At least 2.5 million CDR3-containing paired-end reads were obtained from each sample. All of the RNA was converted into first-strand cDNA using the Mint cDNA synthesis kit, with a TRBC-specific oligonucleotide serving as the primer. All cDNA was treated with uracil-DNA glycosylase and then went through a first 18-cycle PCR with the universal primers M1SS and BC2_uni_R. In the source study's methods: Each sample was normalized by randomly selecting 1 million high-quality reads, each carrying a distinct molecular identifier. Instead of being binned into consensus sequences, reads with shared molecular identifiers were discarded. MiTCR, with a Q25 quality threshold and the strictest error-elimination algorithm, was used for CDR3 identification, clonotype clustering and error correction. A nonparametric unseen species model with Euler transformation was used to estimate a lower bound on total TCR beta diversity. TCRdb's own reprocessing of the public reads used fastp at Q25 and MiXCR and kept productive beta chains. Each entry is one CDR3 protein sequence, shown with its most common DNA and genes. These V and J calls are TCRdb output, not the study's own analysis. Recorded for this sample are over 450,000 distinct CDR3 sequences; less than 25% of them occurred a single time. Around 10% of the sample is in the top ten clones.

These records were also assigned to another study, of T cells of mothers and their children. Per the second study: Donors were nine systemically healthy Caucasian individuals: three mothers and their six children. cDNA synthesis consumed the entire amount of extracted RNA, loaded at around 1.5 ug RNA in each 15 ul reaction. In the second PCR, the M1S primer introduced both the sample barcodes and 2-4 random nucleotides. Over 9.5 million TCR beta CDR3 reads were obtained for each mother, and around 2.7 million reads were obtained for each child. In both related and unrelated pairs, thymic selection shapes the output of TCR recombination in a similar way, with inherited differences having only a minor effect. Normalized repertoire overlap in related mother-child pairs was always slightly higher than in unrelated mother-child pairs, but the difference was never significant. With a sensitivity of approximately 100 clones per million clonotypes, no persistent microchimeric T cell clones were detected. In the study, deep NGS was used to compare the TCR beta repertoires of mothers and children, and features distinguishing related mother-child pairs from unrelated individuals were sought. On average, the children were approximately 12 +/- 4 years old, while the mothers were approximately 41 +/- 4 years old. Libraries were sequenced on Illumina HiSeq 2000 with 100+100 nt paired-end reads after adapter ligation with NEBNext reagents. To avoid cross-contamination, the mother libraries and the child libraries were prepared a month apart and sequenced in separate runs. For each donor, somewhere between roughly 500,000 and 2,100,000 distinct TCR beta clonotypes were identified. Naive TCR beta clonotypes were estimated from low-frequency clonotypes matched to each donor's FACS-determined naive share, without sorting.

This clonotype was obtained from a boy younger than 18 in good health. The sequenced sample was blood. This sequence uses TRBV3-1 and TRBJ2-5, with 10 middle bases fitting TRBD2. The CDR3 region reads CASSPLVTSGYQETQYF. The nucleotides read TGTGCCAGCAGCCCCCTCGTGACTAGCGGGTACCAAGAGACCCAGTACTTC.